Listed here are 9 T cell receptor beta chains from one sample, sequenced in a study of T cells in Graves' hyperthyroidism and ophthalmopathy. Authors of the study amplified TCR beta CDR3 regions from RNA transcripts. First-round RT-PCR with HTBI primers amplified the TCR CDR3 region. TCRdb processed the multiplex PCR reads anew with MiXCR; each CDR3 protein has one entry. Of 530,000 or so distinct CDR3 sequences in the sample, roughly 46% were seen once. Sequencing was performed on peripheral blood or thyroid tissue (not recorded which). The receptors shown here come from a woman under 30 with Graves' hyperthyroidism.

The chain combines TRBV30 with TRBJ2-6; TRBD1 agrees at 8 bases. J lost 4 bases, V lost 3 bases, and 14 bases had no gene match. CDR1 and CDR2 (germline): GTSNPN, SVGIG (reference sequence). The CDR3 extends over 18 amino acids. DNA of the CDR3: TGTGCCTGGAGCGCCTGGAGCGGACAGGGTTCCGGGGCCAACGTCCTGACTTTC. It translates to CAWSAWSGQGSGANVLTF.

For this clonotype: At one end the junction does not follow the germline gene, possibly because of a read error. The V call is TRBV12-3 or TRBV12-4, the J call TRBJ2-2, with 14 bases aligning to TRBD2. This CDR3 comprises 18 residues. CDR3 nucleotide sequence: TGTGCTAGCAGTCGCCCGGGACTAGCGGGAGTGGTCACCGGGGAGCTGTTTTTT. This gives the protein CASSRPGLAGVVTGELFF.

CDR3 region: CASSGLAESSEQYF. In nucleotides, the CDR3 is TGTGCCAGCTCCGGACTAGCAGAATCCAGCGAGCAGTACTTC. The V call is TRBV2, the J call TRBJ2-7; 8 bases align to TRBD2. This CDR3 contains 14 residues. With 8 bases clipped from V and 6 bases from J, the junction kept 12 bases outside the gene matches. Per the germline V gene, CDR1 is SNHLY and CDR2 is FYNNEI.

The chain links TRBV15 to TRBJ1-2, with D uncertain. The CDR3 is 14 amino acids. Looked up from germline, CDR1 is LNHNV and CDR2 is YYDKDF (reference sequence). Trimming pared 3 bases from V and 5 bases from J, leaving 13 bases between. The CDR3 loop reads CATSSNGVGYGYTF. CDR3 DNA: TGTGCCACCAGCAGCAACGGAGTTGGGTATGGCTACACCTTC.

This clonotype came up a few times. This sequence joins TRBV27 and TRBJ2-7; unclear D gene. The CDR3 runs 13 residues. The V gene's germline CDR1 is MNHEY and CDR2 SMNVEV (reference sequence). V was trimmed by 7 bases and J by 6 bases, leaving 16 bases between them. This CDR3 reads CASMRLDAFEQYF. The DNA for the CDR3 is TGTGCCAGCATGCGCCTAGACGCGTTCGAGCAGTACTTC.

Turning to this clonotype: Just one base apart from a much larger clone, this may be a read error. This chain connects TRBV7-9 to TRBJ2-7; the match to TRBD2 covers 14 bases. CDR1 is SEHNR and CDR2 is FQNEAQ in the germline V gene (reference sequence). This CDR3 spans 15 amino acids. V shed 4 bases, J shed 7 bases, and the junction held 6 bases outside the gene matches. The CDR3 loop reads CASSWGTSGGGEQYF. CDR3 bases: TGTGCCAGCAGCTGGGGGACTAGCGGGGGTGGAGAGCAGTACTTC.

This chain connects TRBV7-6 to TRBJ2-6, with TRBD2 identical over 9 bases. Germline V gene lookup returns CDR1 SGHVS and CDR2 FNYEAQ. Unmatched junction bases numbered 3, after V lost 3 bases and J lost 9 bases. The CDR3 length is 14 residues. The CDR3 coding sequence is TGTGCCAGCAGCTTCTTAGCGGGAGTCAACGTCCTGACTTTC. The encoded protein is CASSFLAGVNVLTF.

The chain recombines TRBV3-1 with TRBJ2-7; TRBD2 might be the D (6 bases). Germline loops: CDR1 LGHDT, CDR2 YNNKEL (reference sequence). V dropped 2 bases and J dropped 0 bases, with 8 bases sitting between them. The CDR3 extends over 14 amino acids. Here the CDR3 DNA reads TGTGCCAGCAGCCAACTGGGACTCTCCTACGAGCAGTACTTC. It yields the protein CASSQLGLSYEQYF.

This clonotype has at least ten counts. CDR3 bases: TGCAGTGCTAGATGGCAGCAAGAGACCCAGTACTTC. Translated: CSARWQQETQYF. This chain connects TRBV20-1 to TRBJ2-5, with D unresolved. The CDR3 length is 12 residues. Trimming removed 2 bases from V and 2 bases from J, with 6 bases in between. Looked up from germline, CDR1 is DFQATT and CDR2 is SNEGSKA (reference sequence).